These 7 T cell receptor beta chains originate from one sample sequenced in a study of OX40 agonist ivuxolimab in advanced cancers. TCRdb keeps only in-frame clones here, not all; method: immunoSEQ multiplex PCR. The sample shows 40,000 to 65,000 clones, around nine tenths of them seen only once. This specimen consisted of CD4+ or CD8+ T cells sorted from blood, obtained in a trial of the OX40 agonist ivuxolimab. All receptors derive from an adult with an advanced solid tumor such as melanoma, head and neck, liver or kidney cancer.

This clone was found once. CDR3: CASSRNDEQFF. Written as DNA, the CDR3 is TGCGCCAGCAGCAGGAACGATGAGCAGTTCTTC. The rearrangement joins TRBV5-1 to TRBJ2-1; D ambiguous. The germline gives CDR1 SGHRS, CDR2 YFSETQ. V lost 4 bases and J 8 bases, leaving 7 bases between the germline ends. This CDR3 is 11 amino acids long.

This clone has a single count. This chain uses TRBV29-1 with TRBJ1-2; 8 nucleotides match TRBD1. This CDR3 is built from 15 residues. V shed 6 bases and J 6 bases; nucleotides not matched to a gene: 15. Germline CDR1 SQVTM, CDR2 ANQGSEA. In DNA form, the CDR3 reads TGCAGCGTCCTCGGGACAGGTGGAATAAGGGATGGCTACACCTTC. Encoded protein: CSVLGTGGIRDGYTF.

The chain joins TRBV11-2 to TRBJ1-1; 8 nucleotides align to TRBD1. J was trimmed by 0 bases and V by 4 bases; bases with no gene match: 1. CDR1 SGHAT and CDR2 FQNNGV come from the germline V gene. This CDR3 contains 14 residues. The CDR3 is CASSSQGVNTEAFF. CDR3 in DNA: TGTGCCAGCAGCTCACAGGGGGTGAACACTGAAGCTTTCTTT.

This clone has only one observation. This chain connects TRBV18 to TRBJ2-3, with TRBD2 matching 7 bases. This CDR3 comprises 15 residues. Trimming at V came to 4 bases and at J to 0 bases, leaving 4 bases not matched to a gene. Germline loops: CDR1 KGHSH, CDR2 LQKENI. DNA for the CDR3: TGTGCCAGCTCACGTAGCGGGCTTAGCACAGATACGCAGTATTTT. Translating it yields CASSRSGLSTDTQYF.

This chain connects TRBV18 to TRBJ1-1; TRBD1 is a possible D gene (6 bases). There are 15 residues in the CDR3. V was pared by 3 bases and J by 5 bases, with 16 bases between. The germline gives CDR1 KGHSH, CDR2 LQKENI. CDR3 sequence reads: CASSPEGGGRTEAFF. The CDR3 DNA reads TGTGCCAGCTCACCGGAAGGGGGGGGCCGGACTGAAGCTTTCTTT.

This clone came up a few times. This sequence joins TRBV27 and TRBJ1-1; TRBD1 might be the D (6 bases). V dropped 6 bases and J dropped 0 bases, with 14 bases sitting between them. The CDR3 totals 15 residues. Germline CDR1 reads MNHEY; CDR2 reads SMNVEV (reference sequence). The DNA of the CDR3 is TGTGCCAGCAGCTTCGGGGGCTTGGTGAACACTGAAGCTTTCTTT. Translated, it gives CASSFGGLVNTEAFF.

The rearrangement joins TRBV28 to TRBJ1-3; D perhaps matches TRBD1 (6 bases). This CDR3 has 16 residues. CDR1 and CDR2 (germline): MDHEN, SYDVKM. The V and J ends lost 5 bases and 7 bases respectively, with 21 bases between them. In DNA, the CDR3 is TGTGCCAGCAGTCCAGGGGTTACCCATAAAGGGAACACCATATATTTT. It codes for CASSPGVTHKGNTIYF.